This T cell receptor (beta chain) was retrieved from a study of blood T cell repertoires in COVID-19. About the research overall: PBMCs, B-cell-depleted T cells, or T cells were the source of the cDNA or gDNA that made up the material.

The repertoire was sequenced with immunoSEQ multiplex PCR; TCRdb's copy has only in-frame clones and lacks some. The table lists about 130,000 clones, approximately 82% of them singletons. This TCR came from a man between 35 and 55 years old with active or convalescent COVID-19. The sequenced material came from peripheral blood.

The CDR3: CASSSTSGGANPETQYF. CDR3 bases: TGCGCCAGCAGCTCGACTAGCGGGGGGGCTAACCCAGAGACCCAGTACTTC. V gene TRBV5-1 combines with J gene TRBJ2-5, with 14 bases identical to TRBD2. The trim removed 3 bases at V and 4 bases at J, leaving 8 bases unmatched. CDR1 is SGHRS and CDR2 is YFSETQ in the germline V gene. This CDR3 region has 17 residues.